This record concerns one TCR beta chain sequence. The data stem from a study of blood T cell repertoires in COVID-19. Overall study context: Sources were T cells, B-cell-depleted T cells, or PBMCs; the material itself was cDNA or gDNA.

Germline V gene sequence: CDR1 LNHDA, CDR2 SQIVND (reference sequence). Trimming pared 7 bases from V and 4 bases from J, leaving 16 bases between. This CDR3 contains 14 residues. Generated by immunoSEQ multiplex PCR, the TCRdb table keeps only in-frame clones and is missing some. The sample records roughly 670,000 clones, about 87% being singletons. Sample: peripheral blood. The chain uses TRBV19 and TRBJ1-1, with unresolved D. The clonotype originates from a woman under 30 with acute or convalescent COVID-19. The CDR3 nucleotides are TGTGCCAGTACAGATTTCCAGGTGGGCACTGAAGCTTTCTTT. This gives the protein CASTDFQVGTEAFF.